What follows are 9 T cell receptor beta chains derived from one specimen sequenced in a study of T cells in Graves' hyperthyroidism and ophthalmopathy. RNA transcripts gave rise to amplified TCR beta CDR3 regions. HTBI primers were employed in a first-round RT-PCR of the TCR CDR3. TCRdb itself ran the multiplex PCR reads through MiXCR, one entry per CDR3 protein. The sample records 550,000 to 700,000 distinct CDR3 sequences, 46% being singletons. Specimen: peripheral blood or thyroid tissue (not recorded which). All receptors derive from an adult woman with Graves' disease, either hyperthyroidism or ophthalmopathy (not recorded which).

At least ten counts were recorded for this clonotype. CDR3 region: CASSAGWAGETQYF. The CDR3 DNA is TGTGCCAGCAGTGCGGGGTGGGCAGGGGAGACCCAGTACTTC. J is TRBJ2-5 and V is TRBV2, with D perhaps given as TRBD1 or TRBD2 (5 bases each). Looked up from germline, CDR1 is SNHLY and CDR2 is FYNNEI. V gave up 4 bases and J gave up 5 bases, with 14 bases separating them. The CDR3 loop spans 14 amino acids.

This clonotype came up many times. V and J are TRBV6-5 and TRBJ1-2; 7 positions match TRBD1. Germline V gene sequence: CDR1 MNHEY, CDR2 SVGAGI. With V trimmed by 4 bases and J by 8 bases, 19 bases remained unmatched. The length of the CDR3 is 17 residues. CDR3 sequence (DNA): TGTGCCAGCAGTTCTACCGCGTGGCAGGGGGTACGGGAAGGCTACACCTTC. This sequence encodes CASSSTAWQGVREGYTF.

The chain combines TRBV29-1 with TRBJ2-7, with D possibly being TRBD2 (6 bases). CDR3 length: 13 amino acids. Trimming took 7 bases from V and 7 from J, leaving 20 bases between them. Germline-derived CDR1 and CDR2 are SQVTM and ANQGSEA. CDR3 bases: TGCAGCGCTGGTCTAGCGCGATTTGGGGAGCAGTACTTC. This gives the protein CSAGLARFGEQYF.

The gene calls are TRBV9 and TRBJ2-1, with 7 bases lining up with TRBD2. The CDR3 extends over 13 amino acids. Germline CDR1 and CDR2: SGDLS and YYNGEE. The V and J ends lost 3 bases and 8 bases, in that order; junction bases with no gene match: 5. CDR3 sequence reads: CASSDTGGYEQFF. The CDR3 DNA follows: TGTGCCAGCAGCGATACCGGGGGGTATGAGCAGTTCTTC.

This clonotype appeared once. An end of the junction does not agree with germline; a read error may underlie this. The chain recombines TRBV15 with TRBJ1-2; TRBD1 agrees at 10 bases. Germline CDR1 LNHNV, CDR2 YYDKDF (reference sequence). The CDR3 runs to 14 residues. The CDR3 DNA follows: TGTGCCGCCAGCAGCCCCGGGACAGGGGATGGCTACACCTTC. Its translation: CAASSPGTGDGYTF.

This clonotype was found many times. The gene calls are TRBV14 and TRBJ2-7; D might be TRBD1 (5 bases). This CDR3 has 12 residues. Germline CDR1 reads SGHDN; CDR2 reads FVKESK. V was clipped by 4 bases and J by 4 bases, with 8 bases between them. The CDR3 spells CASSRDRYEQYF. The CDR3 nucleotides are TGTGCCAGCAGCCGAGACAGATACGAGCAGTACTTC.

CDR3 DNA sequence: TGTGCCAGCAGCCGCAGGACTGGGGGAGGGGCCAACGTCCTGACTTTC. This translates into CASSRRTGGGANVLTF. This chain connects TRBV7-2 to TRBJ2-6; D tentatively fits TRBD1 or TRBD2 (5 bases each). Germline V gene data show CDR1 as SGHTA and CDR2 as FQGNSA. The CDR3 is 16 amino acids. V was cut by 5 bases and J by 4 bases, with 15 bases left in between. Looking up the rest from reference TRBV7-2 and TRBJ2-6 gives the full variable domain: GAGVSQSPSNKVTEKGKDVELRCDPISGHTALYWYRQSLGQGLEFLIYFQGNSAPDKSGLPSDRFSAERTGGSVSTLTIQRTQQEDSAVYLCASSRRTGGGANVLTFGAGSRLTVL.

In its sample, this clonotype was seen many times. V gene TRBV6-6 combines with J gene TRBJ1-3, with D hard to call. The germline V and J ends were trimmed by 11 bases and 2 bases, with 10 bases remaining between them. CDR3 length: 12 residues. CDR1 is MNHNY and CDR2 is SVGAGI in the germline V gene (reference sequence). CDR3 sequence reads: CAGQKPGNTIYF. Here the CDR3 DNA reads TGTGCCGGTCAGAAGCCTGGAAACACCATATATTTT.

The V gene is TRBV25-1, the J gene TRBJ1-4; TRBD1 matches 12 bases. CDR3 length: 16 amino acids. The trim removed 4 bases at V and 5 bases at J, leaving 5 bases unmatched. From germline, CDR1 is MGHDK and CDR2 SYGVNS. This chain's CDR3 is CASSASGTGGNEKLFF. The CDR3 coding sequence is TGTGCCAGCAGTGCCTCCGGGACAGGGGGCAATGAAAAACTGTTTTTT.